This T cell receptor beta chain was captured by sequencing in a study of early stage breast cancer tumors (dated by TCRdb to 2016 to 2017). Regarding the research as a whole: Of the roughly 15 invasive breast tumors, about 13 were found to be estrogen receptor-positive, progesterone receptor-positive and HER2-negative. A read coverage of roughly 10-fold per sample was achieved on average. A total of roughly 2.5 million templates, representing some 1,000,000 unique clonotypes, were detected across all samples. Of the roughly 12 ER+/PR+/HER2- tumors, eight were classified as invasive ductal carcinomas and four as invasive lobular carcinomas.

On this clone itself: Its binding antigen is unknown. Within one base of it there is no much larger clone, and no base qualities were kept.

The germline V end is reduced by 4 bases and the J end by 8 bases; junction bases left unmatched: 11. The CDR3 runs 16 residues from the cysteine to the phenylalanine. Only CDR3 DNA is held: 48 bases, read in frame from base 1. Based on the germline V gene (reference sequence), the CDR1 and CDR2 sequences are SGHKS and YYEKEE. Two independent genomic DNA replicates were amplified for each sample, with roughly 0.5 ug used for blood and around 1.5 ug for tumor or normal breast. TCRB sequencing of genomic DNA was carried out with the ImmunoSeq Intro kit according to the manufacturer's instructions. For absolute quantification, the approximately 29-cycle multiplex PCR included proprietary primers along with spike-in control sequences. Single-end 150-bp reads were used to sequence an 87-bp fragment covering the CDR3 and the flanking V and J genes. Each lane of an Illumina MiSeq using version 3.0 chemistry carried seven multiplexed samples, with two replicates per sample. The original methods were these. Raw data were processed with the vendor's proprietary pipeline, and both replicates were merged into a single result per sample. Productive rearrangements sharing the V-gene family, CDR3 amino acid sequence and J-gene segment were defined as clonotypes. To compute clonality, the normalized Shannon entropy (Pielou evenness) of TCRB abundances was subtracted from 1. T cell density was estimated as total templates divided by the number of input cells, with the number of input cells inferred from the DNA input amount. Total repertoire diversity and clonality were estimated with Recon using default parameters. Tumor-enriched clonotypes were defined as having over 0.1% abundance in tumor and at least 32-fold higher abundance than in normal breast. TCRdb retrieved this table from immuneACCESS and kept in-frame rearrangements only. Not all clones are present; in checked studies, unresolved V genes account for under half, and no reason is known for the remainder. Clone size and the V and J calls come from that table; the DNA yielded D and trimming. The sample yields tens of thousands of clones; 84% were counted once. The ten largest clones capture less than 9.5% of the sample.

Overall study outcomes, separate from this receptor: Because the cohort was small, a breakdown by tumor subtype could not be done. Compared with adjacent normal breast tissue, tumors had roughly 2.5-fold higher T cell density and higher clonality. Enriched TCRB sequences shared across patients were mostly commonly generated sequences, unlikely to play an important role in the tumor microenvironment. Repertoires from blood resembled normal breast more closely than tumor, and using blood as a reference for each tissue separated tumor from normal in 14 of 16 patients. Chain pairing and functional markers such as CD4, CD8 and FOXP3 were not captured by bulk genomic DNA sequencing of unsorted cells.

The study profiled bulk TCR beta-chain repertoires in matched peripheral blood, tumor and adjacent normal breast tissue taken from approximately 15 patients with early-stage breast cancer. Before surgery, roughly 4.5-11 mL of whole blood was collected into EDTA tubes and then processed within 2 hours. Ficoll-Paque centrifugation in SepMate-50 tubes was used to isolate peripheral blood mononuclear cells. PBMCs were cryopreserved in roughly 90% FBS with around 10% DMSO in aliquots of about 1.7 to 4 million cells and stored in liquid nitrogen. The Qiagen AllPrep DNA/RNA Mini kit was used to extract genomic DNA.

The receptor was isolated from a person aged 50 to 59 with breast cancer. Sequenced sample: blood. Recombination linked TRBV5-5 to TRBJ1-4, and 10 bases in between align with TRBD1. The sequenced DNA: TGTGCCAGCAGCCCAATTCCCGGGACAGGGGAAGAAAAACTGTTTTTT. This is translated as CASSPIPGTGEEKLFF.